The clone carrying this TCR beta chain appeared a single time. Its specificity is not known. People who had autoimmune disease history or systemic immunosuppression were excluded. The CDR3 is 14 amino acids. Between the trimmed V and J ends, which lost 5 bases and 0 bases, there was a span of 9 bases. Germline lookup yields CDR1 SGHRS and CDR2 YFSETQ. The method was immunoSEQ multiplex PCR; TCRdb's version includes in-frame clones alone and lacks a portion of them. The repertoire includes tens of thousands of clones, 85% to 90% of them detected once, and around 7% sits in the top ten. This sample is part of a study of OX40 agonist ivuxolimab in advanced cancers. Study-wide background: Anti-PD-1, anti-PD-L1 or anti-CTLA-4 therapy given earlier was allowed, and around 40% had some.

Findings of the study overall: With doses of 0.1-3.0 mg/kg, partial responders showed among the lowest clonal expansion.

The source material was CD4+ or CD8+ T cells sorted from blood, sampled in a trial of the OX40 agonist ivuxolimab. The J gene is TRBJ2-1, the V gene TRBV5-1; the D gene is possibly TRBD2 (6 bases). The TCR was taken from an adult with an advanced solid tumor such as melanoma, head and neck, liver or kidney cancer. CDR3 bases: TGCGCCAGCAGACGGGAGCTCTCCTACAATGAGCAGTTCTTC. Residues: CASRRELSYNEQFF.